This T cell receptor (beta chain) was found in a study of shared clonotypes between healthy human individuals. Adults of Caucasian background living in Nashville, Tennessee made up all donors. Overall study results and limits: The four-donor shared clonotypes exceeded non-shared clonotypes in generation probability, with non-shared ones scoring lower. Naive subsets generally had larger estimated richness than memory subsets.

On this clone: Its antigen is not known.

Measured with immunoSEQ multiplex PCR; TCRdb has only the in-frame clones, and not every one. The sample has approximately 2,000,000 clones, roughly 92% seen once. Trimming took off 0 bases at V and 5 bases at J, with 13 bases between the two ends. The germline V gene encodes CDR1 SEHNR and CDR2 FQNEAQ (reference sequence). The CDR3 is 15 amino acids. Input material: naive CD4+ T cells from PBMCs. Subset given: CD45RA+ positively selected. This sequence joins TRBV7-9 and TRBJ2-5; the D gene is possibly TRBD1 (6 bases). The clonotype was recovered from a man in his late teens or twenties in good health. Some clones in this sample may be carry-over from other donors' samples. As DNA, the CDR3 is TGTGCCAGCAGCTTAGCTCTACAGGGCGGGGAGACCCAGTACTTC. Translation: CASSLALQGGETQYF.